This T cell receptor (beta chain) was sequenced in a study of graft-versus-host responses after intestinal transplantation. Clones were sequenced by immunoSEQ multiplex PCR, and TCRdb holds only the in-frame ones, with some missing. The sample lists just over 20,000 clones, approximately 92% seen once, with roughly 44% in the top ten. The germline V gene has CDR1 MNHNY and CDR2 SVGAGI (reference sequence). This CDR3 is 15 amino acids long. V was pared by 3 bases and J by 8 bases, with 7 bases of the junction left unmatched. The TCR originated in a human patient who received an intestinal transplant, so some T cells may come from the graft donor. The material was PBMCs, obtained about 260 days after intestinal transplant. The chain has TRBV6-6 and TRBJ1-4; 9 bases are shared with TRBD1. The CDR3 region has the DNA TGTGCCAGCAGTTATCCCGGGACAGGGCGGGAAAAACTGTTTTTT. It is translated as CASSYPGTGREKLFF.